Below are 30 T cell receptor beta chains sequenced from a single sample in a study of blood T cells in healthy people across ages. With a J-beta primer mix and a sample-barcoded 5' primer, a second PCR ran about 7 to 12 cycles. TCRdb itself ran the 5' RACE reads through MiXCR, one entry per CDR3 protein. Among roughly 1,000,000 distinct CDR3 sequences listed, approximately 25% were seen once. This sample also belongs to another study, concerning T cells of mothers and their children.

The sequencing input was blood. The receptor set was obtained from a girl aged 2 to 10 in good health.

This clonotype was recorded a few times. The chain has TRBV6-1 and TRBJ2-7, with D unclear. This CDR3 spans 13 amino acids. Germline V lookup: CDR1 MNHNS, CDR2 SASEGT. V was trimmed by 8 bases and J by 2 bases, leaving 13 bases between them. The CDR3 region has the DNA TGTGCCAGCGGGCTCGATACAACCTACGAGCAGTACTTC. It is translated as CASGLDTTYEQYF.

CDR3 residues: CASSLPGAYYEQYF. The CDR3 nucleotides read TGTGCCAGCAGCTTACCGGGGGCATACTACGAGCAGTACTTC. This rearrangement joins TRBV11-2 to TRBJ2-7, with D perhaps assigned TRBD1 or TRBD2 (6 bases each). Germline CDR1 is SGHAT and CDR2 is FQNNGV. Trimming pared 2 bases from V and 3 bases from J, leaving 11 bases between. CDR3 length: 14 amino acids.

This clonotype was observed a handful of times. The CDR3 DNA sequence: TGCGCCAGCAGCTTGGACCCAGCGGGAGGCTCAAATGAGCAGTTCTTC. Its translation is CASSLDPAGGSNEQFF. V and J are TRBV5-1 and TRBJ2-1; 9 positions match TRBD2. The CDR3 consists of 16 residues. J lost 7 bases, V lost 0 bases, and 8 bases had no gene match. Germline CDR1 SGHRS, CDR2 YFSETQ.

The CDR3 nucleotides read TGTGCCGCTTTGGACAGTCGGAATCAGTATGGCTACACCTTC. It translates to CAALDSRNQYGYTF. The chain joins TRBV10-3 to TRBJ1-2; a weak D match, TRBD1 (6 bases). Per germline, CDR1 ENHRY and CDR2 SYGVKD. V dropped 11 bases and J dropped 5 bases, with 21 bases sitting between them. The CDR3 totals 14 residues.

The chain couples TRBV20-1 to TRBJ2-1; the D is unclear. CDR1 is DFQATT and CDR2 is SNEGSKA in the germline V gene (reference sequence). CDR3 length: 15 residues. Trimming cost V 0 bases and J 0 bases, with 9 bases left between them. The CDR3: CSAREGHGSYNEQFF. DNA of the CDR3: TGCAGTGCTAGAGAAGGGCACGGCTCCTACAATGAGCAGTTCTTC.

A remark on this clonotype: A clone one base away is much larger, so this may be a read error. The chain links TRBV28 to TRBJ2-5, with 8 bases matching TRBD1. This CDR3 is 16 amino acids long. CDR1 and CDR2 (germline): MDHEN, SYDVKM. The CDR3, as DNA: TGTGCCAGCAGTTTTCGCGACAGGGGCCCGCAAGAGACCCGGTACTTC. It yields the protein CASSFRDRGPQETRYF.

The sample holds a few counts of this clonotype. This chain connects TRBV4-1 to TRBJ2-3, with 8 bases aligning to TRBD1. CDR1 is MGHRA and CDR2 is YSYEKL in the germline V gene. The CDR3 has 22 residues. J was trimmed by 6 bases and V by 2 bases; bases with no gene match: 28. CDR3 DNA sequence: TGCGCCAGCAGCCAACCGATGACAGGGGAATCTCCCTTCCTGACTGGAACCGATACGCAGTATTTT. Translated: CASSQPMTGESPFLTGTDTQYF.

This clonotype was detected a few times. The chain links TRBV5-1 to TRBJ2-7, with TRBD2 identical over 10 bases. Germline V gives CDR1 SGHRS, CDR2 YFSETQ. The CDR3 extends over 13 amino acids. Trimming removed 5 bases from V and 6 bases from J; junction bases left unmatched: 5. CDR3 nucleotides: TGCGCCAGCAGTACTAGCGGGGTAAGCGAGCAGTACTTC. It translates to CASSTSGVSEQYF.

This chain connects TRBV11-2 to TRBJ2-5; the D call may be TRBD1 or TRBD2 (5 bases each). Near its end, the DNA agrees better with TRBJ2-1, so the J call may be wrong. CDR1 and CDR2 (germline): SGHAT, FQNNGV. The CDR3 consists of 18 residues. CDR3 nucleotides: TGTGCCAGCACCACATGGGGCTCCGGAACAACCAGGAGGAATGAGCAGTTCTTC. This translates into CASTTWGSGTTRRNEQFF.

The chain joins TRBV29-1 to TRBJ2-3, with 7 bases matching TRBD1. V lost 6 bases and J lost 2; bases outside the gene matches: 5. Germline CDR1 is SQVTM and CDR2 is ANQGSEA. The CDR3 is made up of 13 amino acids. CDR3: CSVGTANTDTQYF. Here the CDR3 DNA reads TGCAGCGTAGGGACAGCGAACACAGATACGCAGTATTTT.

In regard to this clonotype: Because the CDR3 is missing its conserved closing phenylalanine or tryptophan, this is likely a read error. The chain has TRBV20-1 and TRBJ2-4, with 8 nucleotides matching TRBD1. This CDR3 region has 15 residues. The V gene's germline CDR1 is DFQATT and CDR2 SNEGSKA (reference sequence). V lost 4 bases and J lost 8; bases outside the gene matches: 13. CDR3 sequence reads: CSATTGQGKGDIQYS. As DNA, the CDR3 is TGCAGTGCTACCACAGGACAGGGCAAGGGCGACATTCAGTACTCC.

The sample holds a few counts of this clonotype. This chain connects TRBV29-1 to TRBJ2-7; D is undetermined. V lost 1 base to trimming and J lost 5 bases, with 9 bases between them. Germline lookup yields CDR1 SQVTM and CDR2 ANQGSEA. The CDR3 consists of 12 residues. The DNA of the CDR3 is TGCAGCGTTGAAGCGGATGAGAACGAGCAGTACTTC. Its translation is CSVEADENEQYF.

The V and J genes are TRBV6-4 and TRBJ2-1; D is undetermined. V lost 6 bases, J lost 5 bases, and 11 bases lay in between. Germline loops: CDR1 MRHNA, CDR2 SNTAGT. The CDR3 loop spans 13 amino acids. Here the CDR3 reads CASRGERDNEQFF. The CDR3 DNA sequence: TGTGCCAGCAGAGGAGAACGAGACAATGAGCAGTTCTTC.

The chain is built from TRBV3-1 and TRBJ2-7, with 12 bases that match TRBD2. The DNA end lines up better with TRBJ2-1; the J call may be wrong. Germline CDR1 LGHDT, CDR2 YNNKEL (reference sequence). CDR3 length equals 14 residues. The CDR3 is CASSPSGGARQQFF. The CDR3 DNA is TGTGCCAGCAGCCCTAGCGGGGGGGCCCGTCAGCAGTTCTTC.

This clonotype has a count of ten or more. CDR3 region: CASSLDGPYEQYF. The CDR3 nucleotides are TGTGCCAGCAGCTTAGACGGACCCTACGAGCAGTACTTC. The chain uses TRBV27 and TRBJ2-7, with D unresolved. V was cut by 6 bases and J by 2 bases, with 11 bases left in between. This CDR3 has 13 amino acids. Germline values: CDR1 MNHEY, CDR2 SMNVEV (reference sequence).

In its sample, this clonotype was seen a few times. The chain recombines TRBV5-1 with TRBJ2-1; TRBD2 agrees at 11 bases. Losses at the gene ends were 4 bases for V and 5 bases for J; bases not matched to a gene: 8. The germline V gene has CDR1 SGHRS and CDR2 YFSETQ. The CDR3 is made up of 16 amino acids. CDR3 sequence: CASSRRGTSGNNEQFF. CDR3 bases: TGCGCCAGCAGCCGGCGCGGGACTAGCGGAAACAATGAGCAGTTCTTC.

The gene calls are TRBV20-1 and TRBJ1-1; possibly TRBD1 for D (6 bases). Trimming took off 5 bases at V and 3 bases at J, with 10 bases between the two ends. This CDR3 spans 12 amino acids. Germline V gene lookup returns CDR1 DFQATT and CDR2 SNEGSKA (reference sequence). CDR3 loop: CSARTEDTEAFF. CDR3 sequence (DNA): TGCAGTGCTCGGACAGAAGACACTGAAGCTTTCTTT.

This clonotype was seen more than once but under ten times. The rearrangement uses TRBV29-1 and TRBJ2-5; no definite D call. The CDR3 length is 11 residues. Deletions cut 4 bases from V and 1 base from J, with 4 bases between. The germline CDR1 and CDR2 sequences are SQVTM and ANQGSEA. The CDR3 coding sequence is TGCAGCGTTGCGGCCCAAGAGACCCAGTACTTC. It is translated as CSVAAQETQYF.

The V call is TRBV10-3, the J call TRBJ1-2; D is unclear. This CDR3 has 14 amino acids. Germline-derived CDR1 and CDR2 are ENHRY and SYGVKD. The V end lost 2 bases, the J end lost 8 bases, and 15 bases lay between the germline ends. CDR3 nucleotides: TGTGCCATCAGTGAGACCGGGGAGGCTAAGGGCTACACCTTC. Translated, it gives CAISETGEAKGYTF.

This clonotype was observed a few times. This rearrangement joins TRBV14 to TRBJ1-6; TRBD1 might be the D (6 bases). The germline V and J ends were trimmed by 3 bases and 5 bases, with 11 bases remaining between them. There are 15 residues in the CDR3. Germline V gene sequence: CDR1 SGHDN, CDR2 FVKESK. DNA of the CDR3: TGTGCCAGCAGCCATACGGGGGGCCATAATTCACCCCTCCACTTT. Protein: CASSHTGGHNSPLHF. The full variable domain, completed using reference TRBV14 and TRBJ1-6, is EAGVTQFPSHSVIEKGQTVTLRCDPISGHDNLYWYRRVMGKEIKFLLHFVKESKQDESGMPNNRFLAERTGGTYSTLKVQPAELEDSGVYFCASSHTGGHNSPLHFGNGTRLTVT.

The V call is TRBV7-8, the J call TRBJ1-4, with D possibly matching TRBD1 (5 bases). The CDR3 runs 15 residues. Germline V gene lookup returns CDR1 SGHVS and CDR2 FQNEAQ. V lost 2 bases and J 0 bases, leaving 7 bases between the germline ends. The CDR3 reads CASSLMGPTNEKLFF. The CDR3 nucleotides are TGTGCCAGCAGCTTAATGGGGCCAACTAATGAAAAACTGTTTTTT.

CDR3 nucleotide sequence: TGTGCCAGCAGCCCAGGGGACCTGGGGTCCTACGAGCAGTACTTC. The encoded protein is CASSPGDLGSYEQYF. J is TRBJ2-7 and V is TRBV11-2; possible D gene TRBD1, 6 bases. Between the trimmed V and J ends, which lost 5 bases and 1 base, there was a span of 15 bases. CDR1 is SGHAT, CDR2 FQNNGV, per germline. The CDR3 is 15 amino acids.

This sequence joins TRBV29-1 and TRBJ2-1; the D is unclear. This CDR3 is 12 amino acids long. Germline CDR1 and CDR2: SQVTM and ANQGSEA. V was clipped by 1 base and J by 9 bases, with 10 bases between them. CDR3 protein: CSVEALSGEQFF. Written as DNA, the CDR3 is TGCAGCGTTGAAGCTCTAAGTGGTGAGCAGTTCTTC.

V and J are TRBV20-1 and TRBJ2-1; D may be TRBD2 (5 bases). From germline, CDR1 is DFQATT and CDR2 SNEGSKA (reference sequence). The CDR3 sequence is 15 residues long. The V end was cut by 2 bases, the J end by 0 bases, with 11 bases between. DNA of the CDR3: TGCAGTGCTAGATCACTAGTGAGCTCCTACAATGAGCAGTTCTTC. It yields the protein CSARSLVSSYNEQFF.

Only one count was recorded for this clonotype. At one end the junction does not follow the germline gene, possibly because of a read error. J is TRBJ2-2 and V is TRBV5-1; D ambiguous. Germline assignment: CDR1 SGHRS and CDR2 YFSETQ. This CDR3 spans 15 amino acids. CDR3 loop: CAGSSKGGNTGELFF. The CDR3 DNA follows: TGCGCCGGCAGCTCGAAGGGCGGCAACACCGGGGAGCTGTTTTTT.

The V call is TRBV20-1, the J call TRBJ2-3; tentatively, D is TRBD2 (5 bases). V lost 6 bases to trimming and J lost 1 base, with 14 bases between them. CDR1 is DFQATT, CDR2 SNEGSKA, per germline (reference sequence). CDR3 length: 14 residues. The CDR3 spells CSAEDFQGTDTQYF. CDR3 DNA: TGCAGTGCCGAGGACTTTCAGGGCACAGATACGCAGTATTTT.

The chain employs TRBV9 and TRBJ1-2, with 7 nucleotides matching TRBD1. This CDR3 region has 14 residues. Per germline, CDR1 SGDLS and CDR2 YYNGEE. V was pared by 2 bases and J by 4 bases, with 5 bases of the junction left unmatched. CDR3 coding DNA: TGTGCCAGCAGCGTCGACAGGGAACTCTATGGCTACACCTTC. Its translation: CASSVDRELYGYTF.

This chain links TRBV14 with TRBJ2-1; no definite D call. The CDR3 loop spans 13 amino acids. The V and J ends lost 0 bases and 9 bases respectively, with 9 bases between them. CDR1 and CDR2 from the germline V gene are SGHDN and FVKESK. The CDR3 region is CASSQDFSGEQFF. For the CDR3, the DNA is TGTGCCAGCAGCCAAGATTTTTCGGGTGAGCAGTTCTTC.

The chain is built from TRBV28 and TRBJ2-2; no firm D call. V shed 5 bases and J shed 8 bases, with 15 bases lying between them. The CDR3 covers 14 residues. Germline V gene data show CDR1 as MDHEN and CDR2 as SYDVKM. CDR3 region: CASSPSEKTGELFF. CDR3 nucleotides: TGTGCCAGCAGTCCATCCGAAAAGACAGGGGAGCTGTTTTTT.

This clonotype was recorded once. Compared with germline, one end of the junction differs, possibly owing to a read error. Here the CDR3 reads CASSLGRKNLPLHF. In DNA, the CDR3 is TGTGCCAGCAGCTTAGGTAGGAAGAATTTACCCCTCCACTTT. V usage is TRBV13 and J usage is TRBJ1-6, with no clear D. Germline V gene lookup returns CDR1 PRHDT and CDR2 FYEKMQ (reference sequence). This CDR3 is 14 amino acids long.